The 26 T cell receptor beta chains listed next were all sequenced from one sample in a study of vaccination and CD4 T cells after COVID-19. The antigens for these receptors are not known. Treatment of the sample: roughly ten-day PBMC culture with coronavirus spike peptide pools or control peptides (ViraFEST assay). Oncomine TCR Beta short-read sequencing was applied to DNA from cultured CD4+ T cells. TCRdb passed the PCR reads through MiXCR, listing each CDR3 protein once. The table shows 17,000 or so distinct CDR3 sequences, with 43% occurring only once. The sequencing used CD4+ T cells from blood, cultured in vitro, collected before SARS-CoV-2 vaccination. The source is a human donor who had recovered from COVID-19.

This clonotype was recorded a few times. This chain connects TRBV2 to TRBJ1-5; D gene unclear. The CDR3 has 14 amino acids. V was cut by 4 bases and J by 2 bases, with 9 bases left in between. Germline V gene data show CDR1 as SNHLY and CDR2 as FYNNEI. CDR3 DNA sequence: TGTGCCAGCAGTGTGGCGCCCGGCAATCAGCCCCAGCATTTT. Protein product: CASSVAPGNQPQHF.

This sequence joins TRBV11-3 and TRBJ1-1; D is unclear. V was trimmed by 5 bases and J by 0 bases, leaving 7 bases between them. The CDR3 runs 13 residues. Germline loops: CDR1 SGHNT, CDR2 YENEEA. CDR3 DNA: TGTGCCAGCAGCGCAGCTGTGAACACTGAAGCTTTCTTT. As protein: CASSAAVNTEAFF.

This sequence joins TRBV5-1 and TRBJ1-2, with TRBD1 matching over 7 bases. CDR1 and CDR2 from the germline V gene are SGHRS and YFSETQ. V shed 3 bases, J shed 3 bases, and the junction held 8 bases outside the gene matches. CDR3 size: 15 residues. CDR3 in DNA: TGCGCCAGCAGCTACCTTGTGGGGACAGACTATGGCTACACCTTC. Its protein is CASSYLVGTDYGYTF.

The chain uses TRBV5-4 and TRBJ2-3, with D perhaps matching TRBD1 (5 bases). V lost 2 bases to trimming and J lost 5 bases, with 6 bases between them. Germline-derived CDR1 and CDR2 are SGHNT and YYREEE (reference sequence). This CDR3 has 12 amino acids. The CDR3 here is CASSFQGDTQYF. The CDR3 DNA sequence: TGTGCCAGCAGCTTCCAGGGAGATACGCAGTATTTT.

V and J are TRBV11-1 and TRBJ2-5, with a possible D match to TRBD1 (6 bases). With 4 bases removed from V and 1 base from J, the gap between germline ends came to 10 bases. CDR3 length equals 14 residues. CDR1 and CDR2 (germline): SGHAT, FQDESV (reference sequence). The CDR3 spells CASSSRDTQETQYF. CDR3 DNA: TGTGCCAGCAGCTCCAGGGACACCCAAGAGACCCAGTACTTC. Variable domain in full (rest from reference TRBV11-1 and TRBJ2-5): EAEVAQSPRYKITEKSQAVAFWCDPISGHATLYWYRQILGQGPELLVQFQDESVVDDSQLPKDRFSAERLKGVDSTLKIQPAELGDSAMYLCASSSRDTQETQYFGPGTRLLVL.

This clonotype was detected a few times. The rearrangement uses TRBV7-2 and TRBJ2-5, with D perhaps matching TRBD1 (5 bases). V lost 1 base and J 4 bases, leaving 10 bases between the germline ends. The CDR3 contains 14 residues. CDR1 and CDR2 (germline): SGHTA, FQGNSA. The CDR3, as DNA: TGTGCCAGCAGCTTAGTTGTCAGGGCAGAGACCCAGTACTTC. As protein: CASSLVVRAETQYF.

This clonotype has just a few counts. The chain is built from TRBV19 and TRBJ2-5; D unclear. V dropped 3 bases and J dropped 1 base, with 3 bases sitting between them. Germline V lookup: CDR1 LNHDA, CDR2 SQIVND (reference sequence). The CDR3 spans 12 residues. This CDR3 is CASSMGQETQYF. CDR3 nucleotides: TGTGCCAGTAGTATGGGCCAAGAGACCCAGTACTTC.

This chain uses TRBV28 with TRBJ1-2; 9 positions match TRBD1. V shed 5 bases, J shed 7 bases, and the junction held 8 bases outside the gene matches. The CDR3 loop spans 14 amino acids. Looked up from germline, CDR1 is MDHEN and CDR2 is SYDVKM. The CDR3 here is CASSPYGTGTGYTF. CDR3 nucleotides: TGTGCCAGCAGTCCGTATGGGACAGGGACTGGCTACACCTTC.

V usage is TRBV27 and J usage is TRBJ2-6; 7 bases are a match to TRBD1. V was clipped by 5 bases and J by 0 bases; unmatched bases: 7. Germline loops: CDR1 MNHEY, CDR2 SMNVEV (reference sequence). This CDR3 has 17 amino acids. The CDR3 nucleotides are TGTGCCAGCAGTACGGGACAGATGAACTCTGGGGCCAACGTCCTGACTTTC. Translated, it gives CASSTGQMNSGANVLTF. The full variable domain, with the rest looked up from reference TRBV27 and TRBJ2-6, is EAQVTQNPRYLITVTGKKLTVTCSQNMNHEYMSWYRQDPGLGLRQIYYSMNVEVTDKGDVPEGYKVSRKEKRNFPLILESPSPNQTSLYFCASSTGQMNSGANVLTFGAGSRLTVL.

The CDR3 region has the DNA TGCAGTGCACAACCGGGACAGCTATACGAGCAGTACTTC. This sequence encodes CSAQPGQLYEQYF. This chain joins TRBV20-1 and TRBJ2-7, with TRBD1 matching 7 bases. CDR3 length equals 13 residues. Trimming took 6 bases from V and 4 from J; bases not matched to a gene: 9. Germline loops: CDR1 DFQATT, CDR2 SNEGSKA (reference sequence).

This chain connects TRBV7-3 to TRBJ2-5; D could derive from TRBD1 or TRBD2 (5 bases each). Germline CDR1 and CDR2: SGHTA and FQGTGA. V shed 4 bases and J shed 5 bases, with 11 bases lying between them. This CDR3 comprises 13 residues. In DNA, the CDR3 is TGTGCCAGCAGCTGGGTCGAGGGGGAGACCCAGTACTTC. Protein sequence: CASSWVEGETQYF.

The chain uses TRBV7-8 and TRBJ2-5, with D possibly TRBD2 on 5 matching bases. The V end was cut by 5 bases, the J end by 1 base, with 11 bases between. This CDR3 spans 14 amino acids. Germline CDR1 and CDR2: SGHVS and FQNEAQ. CDR3 in DNA: TGTGCCAGCAGCCCCCGGGAAACCCAAGAGACCCAGTACTTC. Amino acids: CASSPRETQETQYF.

This clonotype was counted only a few times. J is TRBJ1-2 and V is TRBV4-3, with 9 bases fitting TRBD1. V dropped 0 bases and J dropped 5; count of bases not matched to a gene: 4. The CDR3 is 15 amino acids. Germline V CDR1 and CDR2: LGHNA, YSLEER. The CDR3 region has the DNA TGCGCCAGCAGCCAAGAACCCGGGACAGGGTATGGCTACACCTTC. This codes for CASSQEPGTGYGYTF.

J is TRBJ1-3 and V is TRBV15, with D unresolved. The CDR3 sequence is 18 residues long. V lost 1 base and J 0 bases, leaving 16 bases between the germline ends. Looked up from germline, CDR1 is LNHNV and CDR2 is YYDKDF (reference sequence). The CDR3 loop reads CATSRGQLVRDSGNTIYF. CDR3 in DNA: TGTGCCACCAGCAGAGGCCAGTTAGTAAGGGACTCTGGAAACACCATATATTTT.

This chain joins TRBV5-1 and TRBJ1-6; a weak D match, TRBD1 (6 bases). V was clipped by 0 bases and J by 7 bases, with 11 bases between them. There are 15 residues in the CDR3. The germline V gene encodes CDR1 SGHRS and CDR2 YFSETQ. The CDR3 coding sequence is TGCGCCAGCAGCTTGGGTACAGGGTTCAATTCACCCCTCCACTTT. Translation: CASSLGTGFNSPLHF.

The chain is built from TRBV12-3 or TRBV12-4 and TRBJ1-1; D perhaps matches TRBD1 (5 bases). Trimming shortened V by 10 bases and J by 0 bases, and 15 bases separated the two germline ends. CDR3 size: 14 residues. CDR3 in amino acids: CATNTGRVNTEAFF. DNA for the CDR3: TGTGCCACCAACACGGGCAGGGTGAACACTGAAGCTTTCTTT.

This clonotype was observed once. The chain links TRBV28 to TRBJ1-2, with D tentatively TRBD1 (5 bases). The CDR3 extends over 13 amino acids. V dropped 7 bases and J dropped 3 bases, with 12 bases sitting between them. In germline, CDR1 is MDHEN, CDR2 SYDVKM. In DNA, the CDR3 is TGTGCCAGCACCCCTGGGACTGACTATGGCTACACCTTC. Amino acid sequence: CASTPGTDYGYTF.

This clonotype showed up just a few times. The chain carries TRBV20-1 and TRBJ1-1; D not resolved. The CDR3 has 13 residues. V was shortened by 6 bases and J by 5 bases, with 16 bases between the two germline ends. CDR1 and CDR2 (germline): DFQATT, SNEGSKA (reference sequence). CDR3 bases: TGCAGTGCCGCAGGTGCCGGGGAGACTGAAGCTTTCTTT. Translating gives CSAAGAGETEAFF.

V usage is TRBV2 and J usage is TRBJ1-5; a weak D match, TRBD1 (5 bases). Trimming shortened V by 6 bases and J by 6 bases, and 12 bases separated the two germline ends. CDR1 and CDR2 from the germline V gene are SNHLY and FYNNEI. This CDR3 comprises 13 residues. CDR3 residues: CASREWGGQPQHF. The CDR3 DNA reads as TGTGCCAGCAGGGAGTGGGGCGGTCAGCCCCAGCATTTT.

This clonotype appeared a few times. The CDR3 sequence: CASSSGQVNQPQHF. CDR3 sequence (DNA): TGTGCCAGTAGTAGTGGACAGGTCAATCAGCCCCAGCATTTT. This rearrangement joins TRBV19 to TRBJ1-5; 7 nucleotides align to TRBD1. CDR1 is LNHDA and CDR2 is SQIVND in the germline V gene (reference sequence). Trimming removed 4 bases from V and 3 bases from J; junction bases left unmatched: 3. The CDR3 sequence is 14 residues long.

The chain joins TRBV6-5 to TRBJ2-7; TRBD1 agrees at 9 bases. This CDR3 region has 15 residues. The V gene end was trimmed by 1 base and the J gene end by 1 base; junction bases not matched to a gene: 2. Germline values: CDR1 MNHEY, CDR2 SVGAGI. The CDR3 sequence is CASSYWGQGSYEQYF. The CDR3 coding sequence is TGTGCCAGCAGTTACTGGGGACAGGGTTCCTACGAGCAGTACTTC.

There are a few counts of this clonotype. The chain employs TRBV6-1 and TRBJ2-1; TRBD2 aligns across 10 bases. Per the germline V gene, CDR1 is MNHNS and CDR2 is SASEGT. J was trimmed by 5 bases and V by 5 bases; bases with no gene match: 9. The CDR3 spans 16 residues. The CDR3 nucleotides read TGTGCCAGCAGTCCCCGGGTAGCGGGGGGAAACAATGAGCAGTTCTTC. Its protein is CASSPRVAGGNNEQFF.

This clonotype has just a few counts. The gene calls are TRBV10-3 and TRBJ1-2; 10 bases are a match to TRBD1. V was clipped by 4 bases and J by 4 bases; unmatched bases: 6. This CDR3 region has 15 residues. Per germline, CDR1 ENHRY and CDR2 SYGVKD. The CDR3 loop is CAISGGQGNSYGYTF. CDR3 in DNA: TGTGCCATCAGTGGGGGACAGGGGAATAGCTATGGCTACACCTTC.

J is TRBJ2-2 and V is TRBV20-1; D may be TRBD1 or TRBD2 (5 bases each). The CDR3 loop spans 15 amino acids. In germline, CDR1 is DFQATT, CDR2 SNEGSKA (reference sequence). V lost 6 bases and J lost 5, with 19 bases in between. The CDR3 sequence is CSASNRDRWTGELFF. The CDR3 DNA follows: TGCAGTGCCAGCAACCGGGACCGATGGACCGGGGAGCTGTTTTTT.

There are a few counts of this clonotype. V is TRBV20-1 and J is TRBJ1-6; 9 bases agree with TRBD1. There are 13 residues in the CDR3. CDR1 is DFQATT and CDR2 is SNEGSKA in the germline V gene (reference sequence). V lost 5 bases and J lost 9; bases outside the gene matches: 5. Written as DNA, the CDR3 is TGCAGTGCTTACAGGGGGCACGGTTCACCCCTCCACTTT. Amino acids: CSAYRGHGSPLHF.

This clonotype came up a few times. This chain joins TRBV2 and TRBJ1-6; D not certain. From germline, CDR1 is SNHLY and CDR2 FYNNEI. CDR3 size: 15 residues. Trimming cost V 5 bases and J 8 bases, with 16 bases left between them. CDR3 nucleotides: TGTGCCAGCAGTAGAACTGGACGGGAAGATTCACCCCTCCACTTT. Encoded protein: CASSRTGREDSPLHF.